One T cell receptor (beta chain) is described in this entry. The sample belongs to a study of T cell changes during pregnancy in multiple sclerosis. Using immunoSEQ multiplex PCR, the repertoire was profiled, and TCRdb retains in-frame clones only, with some absent. Of approximately 46,000 clones listed, roughly 90% were seen once; the top ten hold 2.9%. This receptor was taken from a female donor with multiple sclerosis, enrolled in a pregnancy study. The sequencing used CD8+ T cells from peripheral blood mononuclear cells, collected in the second trimester of pregnancy.

Here the CDR3 reads CASSPLAGGLDEQFF. DNA for the CDR3: TGTGCCAGCAGCCCACTAGCGGGGGGGCTGGATGAGCAGTTCTTC. This sequence joins TRBV25-1 and TRBJ2-1; 13 nucleotides match TRBD2. Germline assignment: CDR1 MGHDK and CDR2 SYGVNS. With 6 bases clipped from V and 8 bases from J, the junction kept 7 bases outside the gene matches. CDR3 size: 15 residues.